These T cell receptor beta chains were read from a single sample in a study of CD8 T cells in Susac syndrome. TCRdb analysed the immunoSEQ multiplex PCR reads with MiXCR anew, one entry per CDR3 protein. Of about 83,000 distinct CDR3 sequences listed, about 95% were seen once; the top ten hold approximately 0.39%. Sample: CD8+ T cells from PBMCs. The receptors derive from a human donor with Susac syndrome. The CDR3 runs from the conserved cysteine through the conserved F or W. The D gene is left open where the match is weak. Only part of the rows carry a size: once, few, many, or a class if the clone is expanded.

j_gene,abundance,v_gene,len,d_gene,CDR3aa,CDR3nt
TRBJ2-6,NA,TRBV12-3/TRBV12-4,15,NA,CASSPTGRGANVLTF,TGTGCCAGCAGCCCTACAGGACGTGGGGCCAACGTCCTGACTTTC
TRBJ1-5,NA,TRBV13,15,NA,CASSLGQGGDQPQHF,TGTGCCAGCAGCTTGGGTCAGGGCGGGGATCAGCCCCAGCATTTT
TRBJ2-1,NA,TRBV18,15,NA,CASSHLQDSLWEQFF,TGTGCCAGCTCACACCTCCAGGACTCCCTATGGGAGCAGTTCTTC
TRBJ2-2,once,TRBV29-1,14,NA,CSVEEPGVTGELFF,TGCAGCGTTGAAGAACCAGGGGTCACCGGGGAGCTGTTTTTT
TRBJ2-3,NA,TRBV7-8,14,TRBD2,CASSFGGSTDTQYF,TGTGCCAGCAGCTTCGGCGGGAGTACAGATACGCAGTATTTT
TRBJ2-2,NA,TRBV24-1,22,NA,CATSVGVQGRGEETIHTGELFF,TGTGCCACCAGTGTAGGAGTTCAGGGCAGGGGGGAAGAAACAATTCACACCGGGGAGCTGTTTTTT
TRBJ2-2,once,TRBV15,16,NA,CATSSAAEGRGGELFF,TGTGCCACCAGCAGCGCGGCGGAGGGGCGGGGCGGGGAGCTGTTTTTT
TRBJ1-1,once,TRBV6-2/TRBV6-3,15,TRBD1,CASSYSGTGDTEAFF,TGTGCCAGCAGTTACTCGGGGACAGGAGACACTGAAGCTTTCTTT
TRBJ1-2,NA,TRBV28,15,NA,CASSSLETDGNGYTF,TGTGCCAGCAGTTCGCTAGAGACAGATGGGAATGGCTACACCTTC
TRBJ2-7,NA,TRBV12-3/TRBV12-4,15,NA,CASSLEAGSSYEQYF,TGTGCCAGCAGTTTAGAGGCAGGGAGCTCCTACGAGCAGTACTTC
TRBJ2-5,NA,TRBV7-9,15,TRBD2,CASSLGASGGETQYF,TGTGCCAGCAGCTTAGGCGCGTCGGGAGGGGAGACCCAGTACTTC
TRBJ2-3,once,TRBV29-1,10,NA,CSVEADTQYF,TGCAGCGTTGAAGCGGATACGCAGTATTTT
TRBJ2-2,NA,TRBV20-1,17,NA,CSARDESDSPLAGELFF,TGCAGTGCTAGAGATGAAAGCGACTCCCCTCTGGCCGGGGAGCTGTTTTTT
TRBJ2-7,once,TRBV11-2,12,TRBD1,CASTDRGYEQYF,TGTGCCAGCACGGACAGGGGCTACGAGCAGTACTTC
TRBJ1-1,NA,TRBV15,17,NA,CATSRDGAAVMRTEAFF,TGTGCCACCAGCAGAGATGGGGCAGCAGTGATGAGGACTGAAGCTTTCTTT
TRBJ2-5,NA,TRBV29-1,14,TRBD1,CSVMIGTGEETQYF,TGCAGCGTTATGATCGGGACAGGGGAAGAGACCCAGTACTTC
TRBJ2-7,NA,TRBV5-5,13,NA,CASSSPGLYEQYF,TGTGCCAGCAGCTCGCCGGGTCTCTACGAGCAGTACTTC
TRBJ2-7,NA,TRBV27,15,TRBD1,CASSAGTGVTYEQYF,TGTGCCAGCAGCGCCGGGACAGGGGTAACCTACGAGCAGTACTTC
TRBJ2-3,NA,TRBV27,14,TRBD1,CATLGQGLPDTQYF,TGTGCCACCCTTGGACAGGGGTTGCCAGATACGCAGTATTTT